A single sample gave rise to the 24 T cell receptor beta chains below, sequenced in a study of graft-versus-host responses after intestinal transplantation. Some clones are missing from TCRdb's copy, which holds only in-frame ones; the method was immunoSEQ multiplex PCR. Of 20,000 or so clones in the sample, approximately 70% were seen once. Processing released intraepithelial and lamina propria lymphocytes from the graft tissue. The starting material was ileum tissue, obtained less than 21 days after intestinal transplant. Receptors were obtained from a human patient who received an intestinal transplant, so some T cells may come from the graft donor.

CDR3 bases: TGTGCCAGCAGTTTATCAGGGGGTCAGGCCTATGGCTACACCTTC. The encoded protein is CASSLSGGQAYGYTF. The gene calls are TRBV27 and TRBJ1-2; a weak D match, TRBD1 (6 bases). This CDR3 contains 15 residues. The germline CDR1 and CDR2 sequences are MNHEY and SMNVEV (reference sequence). Trimming shortened V by 0 bases and J by 4 bases, and 12 bases separated the two germline ends.

The rearrangement joins TRBV27 to TRBJ2-1; 8 bases fit TRBD2. Unmatched junction bases numbered 4, after V lost 3 bases and J lost 9 bases. Germline values: CDR1 MNHEY, CDR2 SMNVEV (reference sequence). The CDR3 totals 13 residues. CDR3 sequence reads: CASSFGGGGEQFF. The CDR3 nucleotides are TGTGCCAGCAGTTTCGGGGGGGGCGGTGAGCAGTTCTTC.

The rearrangement links TRBV6-1 to TRBJ1-1; D is unclear. Germline V gene data show CDR1 as MNHNS and CDR2 as SASEGT. V lost 2 bases, J lost 0 bases, and 7 bases lay in between. This CDR3 comprises 14 residues. The CDR3 nucleotides are TGTGCCAGCAGTGAACGGAGGATGAACACTGAAGCTTTCTTT. Amino acid sequence: CASSERRMNTEAFF.

CDR3 DNA: TGTGCCAGCAGCCCTCGGACAGAAAAGGTCCCGAACACTGAAGCTTTCTTT. Its translation: CASSPRTEKVPNTEAFF. The chain is built from TRBV7-7 and TRBJ1-1, with D possibly TRBD1 on 6 matching bases. This CDR3 comprises 17 residues. Germline assignment: CDR1 SSHAT and CDR2 FNYEAQ (reference sequence). V dropped 5 bases and J dropped 1 base, with 20 bases sitting between them.

This clone was seen only a few times. The CDR3 loop reads CASSLLTGAIYEQYF. CDR3 DNA: TGTGCCAGCAGTCTTCTTACAGGGGCAATCTACGAGCAGTACTTC. The V call is TRBV14, the J call TRBJ2-7, with 7 bases fitting TRBD1. From germline, CDR1 is SGHDN and CDR2 FVKESK. This CDR3 has 15 residues. V dropped 6 bases and J dropped 3; count of bases not matched to a gene: 11.

This clone was recorded a few times. The chain has TRBV30 and TRBJ1-5; D gene unclear. CDR1 GTSNPN and CDR2 SVGIG come from the germline V gene (reference sequence). This CDR3 is 13 amino acids long. V was cut by 1 base and J by 1 base, with 5 bases left in between. Here the CDR3 reads CAWSEQSNQPQHF. CDR3 bases: TGTGCCTGGAGTGAACAGAGCAATCAGCCCCAGCATTTT.

This sequence joins TRBV4-1 and TRBJ2-2, with unresolved D. The V gene lost 4 bases and the J gene lost 3 bases, with 18 bases spanning the gap. Per germline, CDR1 MGHRA and CDR2 YSYEKL. This CDR3 region has 17 residues. The DNA of the CDR3 is TGCGCCAGCAGCCTCCGCGCGCTCCTCTACTACACCGGGGAGCTGTTTTTT. This sequence encodes CASSLRALLYYTGELFF.

V is TRBV2 and J is TRBJ2-5; D is undetermined. The J call could be wrong; TRBJ2-7 is a better fit for the DNA end. The CDR3 is made up of 12 amino acids. Germline V lookup: CDR1 SNHLY, CDR2 FYNNEI. This CDR3 is CASMRLYYEQYF. CDR3 DNA sequence: TGTGCCAGCATGCGACTTTACTACGAGCAGTACTTC.

This clone came up a few times. Other DNA sequences from this sample encode an identical CDR3 as well. The rearrangement links TRBV27 to TRBJ2-2, with 10 bases matching TRBD2. V dropped 5 bases and J dropped 4; count of bases not matched to a gene: 7. The CDR3 totals 16 residues. Germline CDR1 reads MNHEY; CDR2 reads SMNVEV (reference sequence). As DNA, the CDR3 is TGTGCCAGCAGTCGCCTAGCGGGAGTAGGCACCGGGGAGCTGTTTTTT. Its protein product is CASSRLAGVGTGELFF.

The J gene is TRBJ1-1, the V gene TRBV5-1; D possibly corresponds to TRBD1 (6 bases). The CDR3 covers 14 residues. Germline CDR1 reads SGHRS; CDR2 reads YFSETQ. V was shortened by 3 bases and J by 10 bases, with 19 bases between the two germline ends. The CDR3 sequence: CASSSGQPNFRAFF. The CDR3 nucleotides are TGCGCCAGCAGCTCCGGACAGCCGAACTTTCGAGCTTTCTTT.

The V and J genes are TRBV5-3 and TRBJ1-1; a possible D gene is TRBD1 (5 bases). TRBV5-3 is recorded as an ORF, its role being uncertain. This CDR3 region has 15 residues. V lost 2 bases, J lost 1 base, and 12 bases lay in between. CDR3 sequence reads: CARSFLGQENTEAFF. The CDR3 DNA follows: TGTGCCAGAAGCTTCTTAGGACAAGAGAACACTGAAGCTTTCTTT.

V is TRBV18 and J is TRBJ1-2, with D maybe TRBD1 (6 bases). V gave up 3 bases and J gave up 5 bases, with 19 bases separating them. There are 16 residues in the CDR3. Germline V gene data show CDR1 as KGHSH and CDR2 as LQKENI. The CDR3 is CASSPGTGPTRYGYTF. DNA of the CDR3: TGTGCCAGCTCACCGGGTACAGGGCCAACGAGATATGGCTACACCTTC.

This chain uses TRBV6-5 with TRBJ1-1; D is perhaps TRBD1 (6 bases). The germline V gene encodes CDR1 MNHEY and CDR2 SVGAGI. Trimming left V 0 bases short and J 1 base short, with 12 bases between. The CDR3 loop spans 16 amino acids. The CDR3 is CASSYSKQGPNTEAFF. CDR3 bases: TGTGCCAGCAGTTACTCGAAGCAGGGGCCGAACACTGAAGCTTTCTTT.

The chain has TRBV25-1 and TRBJ2-7; D perhaps matches TRBD1 (6 bases). Per germline, CDR1 MGHDK and CDR2 SYGVNS. The CDR3 consists of 14 residues. Trimming took 5 bases from V and 3 from J, leaving 14 bases between them. The CDR3 loop reads CASSMTGHLYEQYF. CDR3 sequence (DNA): TGTGCCAGCAGTATGACGGGACATCTCTACGAGCAGTACTTC.

This rearrangement joins TRBV19 to TRBJ2-1; TRBD2 agrees at 14 bases. This CDR3 spans 17 amino acids. V gave up 5 bases and J gave up 9 bases; unmatched junction bases: 12. Germline V lookup: CDR1 LNHDA, CDR2 SQIVND (reference sequence). The CDR3 DNA sequence: TGTGCCAGTAGTGATTGGACTAGCGGGGGGCCAACAAGTGAGCAGTTCTTC. It is translated as CASSDWTSGGPTSEQFF.

This clone appeared a few times. The genes are TRBV7-2 and TRBJ1-4; perhaps TRBD1 as D (6 bases). The V gene lost 2 bases and the J gene lost 5 bases, with 18 bases spanning the gap. The length of the CDR3 is 17 residues. Germline loops: CDR1 SGHTA, CDR2 FQGNSA. CDR3 nucleotide sequence: TGTGCCAGCAGCTTAACGCCCCTGAACAGGGAGAATGAAAAACTGTTTTTT. It translates to CASSLTPLNRENEKLFF.

The chain links TRBV5-1 to TRBJ2-1; TRBD1 is a possible D gene (5 bases). CDR3 length equals 15 residues. Looked up from germline, CDR1 is SGHRS and CDR2 is YFSETQ. V lost 1 base, J lost 8 bases, and 16 bases lay in between. Here the CDR3 reads CASSLNPGPGDEQFF. Written as DNA, the CDR3 is TGCGCCAGCAGCTTGAATCCAGGGCCGGGCGATGAGCAGTTCTTC. Using reference TRBV5-1 and TRBJ2-1 for the parts outside the CDR3, the full variable domain is KAGVTQTPRYLIKTRGQQVTLSCSPISGHRSVSWYQQTPGQGLQFLFEYFSETQRNKGNFPGRFSGRQFSNSRSEMNVSTLELGDSALYLCASSLNPGPGDEQFFGPGTRLTVL.

This clone appeared once. The gene calls are TRBV7-9 and TRBJ1-2, with D maybe TRBD1 (5 bases). Trimming removed 1 base from V and 1 base from J, with 13 bases in between. Germline CDR1 SEHNR, CDR2 FQNEAQ (reference sequence). The CDR3 sequence is 16 residues long. The CDR3 here is CASSLVRQINNYGYTF. DNA of the CDR3: TGTGCCAGCAGCTTAGTTAGACAGATTAATAACTATGGCTACACCTTC.

The V call is TRBV7-6, the J call TRBJ2-3; tentative D call: TRBD1 (6 bases). Germline V gene data show CDR1 as SGHVS and CDR2 as FNYEAQ. The CDR3 loop spans 14 amino acids. Trimming took off 3 bases at V and 3 bases at J, with 10 bases between the two ends. CDR3 protein: CASSLTQGTDTQYF. CDR3 bases: TGTGCCAGCAGCTTGACACAGGGTACAGATACGCAGTATTTT.

The chain couples TRBV5-6 to TRBJ1-1; D may be TRBD1 (5 bases). From germline, CDR1 is SGHDT and CDR2 YYEEEE. V lost 3 bases, J lost 2 bases, and 8 bases lay in between. The CDR3 is 13 amino acids. The CDR3 region is CASSWGVNTEAFF. CDR3 bases: TGTGCCAGCAGCTGGGGGGTCAACACTGAAGCTTTCTTT.

CDR3 region: CASGGSTEAFF. The DNA of the CDR3 is TGTGCCAGCGGAGGGAGCACTGAAGCTTTCTTT. The genes are TRBV9 and TRBJ1-1, with unresolved D. Trimming shortened V by 7 bases and J by 4 bases, and 8 bases separated the two germline ends. Germline V gene data show CDR1 as SGDLS and CDR2 as YYNGEE. This CDR3 has 11 residues.

This clone has only a few counts. V is TRBV11-2 and J is TRBJ2-5, with unresolved D. V shed 1 base and J shed 5 bases, with 8 bases lying between them. CDR3 length equals 13 residues. CDR1 is SGHAT, CDR2 FQNNGV, per germline. In DNA form, the CDR3 reads TGTGCCAGCAGCTTAGGTTACGGGGAGACCCAGTACTTC. It yields the protein CASSLGYGETQYF.

V usage is TRBV27 and J usage is TRBJ2-1; tentative D call: TRBD1 (6 bases). Per germline, CDR1 MNHEY and CDR2 SMNVEV (reference sequence). Trimming removed 2 bases at V and 7 bases at J, with 9 bases between. CDR3 length: 13 amino acids. This CDR3 is CASSLAQGNEQFF. CDR3 bases: TGTGCCAGCAGTTTAGCCCAGGGGAATGAGCAGTTCTTC.

The chain recombines TRBV27 with TRBJ2-7; 8 nucleotides match TRBD2. The CDR3 has 15 amino acids. V shed 0 bases, J shed 6 bases, and the junction held 7 bases outside the gene matches. Germline V gene data show CDR1 as MNHEY and CDR2 as SMNVEV (reference sequence). The DNA of the CDR3 is TGTGCCAGCAGTTTATCATCGGGGGGGCAGACCGAGCAGTACTTC. This codes for CASSLSSGGQTEQYF.